A single sample is the source of the 31 T cell receptor beta chains below, sequenced in a study of early T cells in non-severe SARS-CoV-2 infection. TCRdb used MiXCR to reprocess the 5' RACE reads, holding one entry per CDR3 protein. The top ten hold around 12% of the sample, which has roughly 80,000 distinct CDR3 sequences, 10% to 12% seen once. Sequences were derived from whole blood, sampled at baseline. The receptors shown here come from an adult who was a healthcare worker with PCR-confirmed SARS-CoV-2 infection or an uninfected control (not recorded which).

This chain joins TRBV28 and TRBJ1-5, with no clear D. V was clipped by 6 bases and J by 2 bases, with 17 bases between them. The CDR3 is made up of 16 amino acids. The germline V gene encodes CDR1 MDHEN and CDR2 SYDVKM. This CDR3 is CASRPSGWAGNQPQHF. For the CDR3, the DNA is TGTGCCAGCAGGCCATCCGGTTGGGCCGGCAATCAGCCCCAGCATTTT.

This clonotype was detected many times. V usage is TRBV25-1 and J usage is TRBJ1-2; TRBD1 matches at 11 bases. CDR1 is MGHDK, CDR2 SYGVNS, per germline. V was clipped by 3 bases and J by 2 bases; unmatched bases: 2. This CDR3 spans 15 amino acids. In nucleotides, the CDR3 is TGTGCCAGCAGTGACGGGGACAGGGGGAACTATGGCTACACCTTC. It translates to CASSDGDRGNYGYTF.

The V gene is TRBV19, the J gene TRBJ2-7; no clear D gene. The CDR3 loop spans 15 amino acids. Germline values: CDR1 LNHDA, CDR2 SQIVND (reference sequence). The V and J ends lost 1 base and 2 bases respectively, with 12 bases between them. CDR3 sequence reads: CASSIGEPPTYEQYF. The CDR3 bases are TGTGCCAGTAGTATAGGAGAGCCTCCGACCTACGAGCAGTACTTC.

By share of the sample, this clonotype is medium-sized. V usage is TRBV5-6 and J usage is TRBJ2-5, with 8 bases that match TRBD2. This CDR3 comprises 15 residues. The germline gives CDR1 SGHDT, CDR2 YYEEEE. Trimming took 1 base from V and 1 from J; bases not matched to a gene: 3. In DNA, the CDR3 is TGTGCCAGCAGCTTGCTCGGGAGGGGCCAAGAGACCCAGTACTTC. Amino acids: CASSLLGRGQETQYF.

This chain connects TRBV6-5 to TRBJ1-1; D not certain. The CDR3 consists of 14 residues. The ends were cut back, 5 bases at V and 1 base at J, with 11 bases in the middle. Germline CDR1 MNHEY, CDR2 SVGAGI. The CDR3 DNA reads TGTGCCAGCAGTCCCGACATATGGAACACTGAAGCTTTCTTT. It codes for CASSPDIWNTEAFF.

The chain uses TRBV29-1 and TRBJ2-3; D possibly uses TRBD1 or TRBD2 (5 bases each). Germline CDR1 and CDR2: SQVTM and ANQGSEA. The V and J ends lost 4 bases and 1 base respectively, with 12 bases between them. This CDR3 has 14 residues. The CDR3 DNA follows: TGCAGCGTTGTGGGGGTCGTTGGCACAGATACGCAGTATTTT. This translates into CSVVGVVGTDTQYF.

This clonotype occurred a few times. V gene TRBV7-8 combines with J gene TRBJ2-1; a possible D gene is TRBD2 (6 bases). Germline loops: CDR1 SGHVS, CDR2 FQNEAQ. The CDR3 extends over 15 amino acids. The V and J ends lost 5 bases and 6 bases respectively, with 17 bases between them. The CDR3: CASSLPSAGLNEQFF. CDR3 nucleotides: TGTGCCAGCAGCCTGCCTAGCGCAGGTCTCAATGAGCAGTTCTTC. Filled out from reference TRBV7-8 and TRBJ2-1, the complete variable domain reads GAGVSQSPRYKVAKRGQDVALRCDPISGHVSLFWYQQALGQGPEFLTYFQNEAQLDKSGLPSDRFFAERPEGSVSTLKIQRTQQEDSAVYLCASSLPSAGLNEQFFGPGTRLTVL.

In this sample, this clonotype turned up many times. V and J are TRBV7-9 and TRBJ1-1, with unresolved D. CDR3 length equals 11 residues. Germline lookup yields CDR1 SEHNR and CDR2 FQNEAQ (reference sequence). Trimming shortened V by 1 base and J by 5 bases, and 2 bases separated the two germline ends. CDR3 amino acids: CASSLGTEAFF. Written as DNA, the CDR3 is TGTGCCAGCAGCTTAGGGACTGAAGCTTTCTTT.

In its sample, this clonotype was seen many times. The V call is TRBV12-3 or TRBV12-4, the J call TRBJ2-5; the D gene is possibly TRBD2 (5 bases). V was pared by 6 bases and J by 4 bases, with 15 bases between. The CDR3 loop spans 14 amino acids. The CDR3 region has the DNA TGTGCCAGCAGCCCCTATCGGGATGGAGAGACCCAGTACTTC. Amino acid sequence: CASSPYRDGETQYF.

There are many counts of this clonotype. This chain connects TRBV10-3 to TRBJ2-3; the match to TRBD1 covers 9 bases. Germline CDR1 reads ENHRY; CDR2 reads SYGVKD. The CDR3 totals 18 residues. The J segment lost 5 bases and the V segment lost 1 base, leaving 13 bases of the junction unmatched. CDR3 coding DNA: TGTGCCATCAGTGAGTACCCCGGGACAGGGATAAATCAAGATACGCAGTATTTT. As protein: CAISEYPGTGINQDTQYF.

This clonotype was observed many times. The chain recombines TRBV5-6 with TRBJ2-3; 9 bases are a match to TRBD1. Germline V CDR1 and CDR2: SGHDT, YYEEEE. The junction had 8 bases not matched to a gene; V was cut back by 4 bases and J by 2 bases. CDR3 length: 16 residues. The CDR3 DNA is TGTGCCAGCAGCATCTACAGGGGGCCGTCCACAGATACGCAGTATTTT. It yields the protein CASSIYRGPSTDTQYF.

This clonotype was counted at least ten times. The J gene is TRBJ2-1, the V gene TRBV25-1; possible D gene TRBD2, 6 bases. This CDR3 has 16 amino acids. Germline CDR1 is MGHDK and CDR2 is SYGVNS. Trimming pared 4 bases from V and 2 bases from J, leaving 15 bases between. For the CDR3, the DNA is TGTGCCAGCAGTGGGGGGGAACAACTCACCTACAATGAGCAGTTCTTC. Its protein product is CASSGGEQLTYNEQFF.

The chain couples TRBV29-1 to TRBJ2-5; D may match TRBD1 or TRBD2 (5 bases each). Germline V CDR1 and CDR2: SQVTM, ANQGSEA. V lost 0 bases to trimming and J lost 5 bases, with 13 bases between them. This CDR3 spans 14 amino acids. CDR3 residues: CSVEDPGTRETQYF. The CDR3 DNA sequence: TGCAGCGTTGAAGATCCAGGGACCCGGGAGACCCAGTACTTC.

The chain carries TRBV6-4 and TRBJ2-1; 9 bases agree with TRBD2. Trimming at V came to 3 bases and at J to 3 bases, leaving 3 bases not matched to a gene. The CDR3 has 15 amino acids. CDR1 and CDR2 from the germline V gene are MRHNA and SNTAGT. In DNA, the CDR3 is TGTGCCAGCAGTGAACAAGCGGGGGGCTACAATGAGCAGTTCTTC. Translated, it gives CASSEQAGGYNEQFF.

The V call is TRBV20-1, the J call TRBJ2-3; 9 bases fit TRBD2. From germline, CDR1 is DFQATT and CDR2 SNEGSKA (reference sequence). This CDR3 is 12 amino acids long. After removal of 7 bases from V and 5 bases from J, the junction contained 4 bases not matched to a gene. The CDR3 protein is CSGGLALDTQYF. CDR3 nucleotide sequence: TGCAGTGGGGGACTAGCCTTAGATACGCAGTATTTT.

The chain carries TRBV7-9 and TRBJ2-7; 7 bases line up with TRBD1. J was trimmed by 5 bases and V by 7 bases; bases with no gene match: 8. Germline CDR1 SEHNR, CDR2 FQNEAQ (reference sequence). The CDR3 extends over 13 amino acids. The CDR3 bases are TGTGCCAGCACCACCGGGACAGTCAACGAGCAGTACTTC. Its translation: CASTTGTVNEQYF.

In its sample, this clonotype was seen many times. The genes are TRBV10-3 and TRBJ2-6; the D is unclear. V lost 2 bases to trimming and J lost 0 bases, with 5 bases between them. The CDR3 contains 15 residues. CDR1 and CDR2 from the germline V gene are ENHRY and SYGVKD. CDR3 coding DNA: TGTGCCATCAGTGAGATTCTCTCTGGGGCCAACGTCCTGACTTTC. Its translation: CAISEILSGANVLTF.

This clonotype was observed a few times. This rearrangement joins TRBV3-1 to TRBJ1-1; tentative D call: TRBD1 (5 bases). The CDR3 contains 11 residues. Germline CDR1 and CDR2: LGHDT and YNNKEL (reference sequence). The V gene lost 4 bases and the J gene lost 9 bases, with 9 bases spanning the gap. The chain's CDR3 is CASSRKGKAFF. CDR3 coding DNA: TGTGCCAGCAGCCGAAAGGGGAAAGCTTTCTTT.

This chain links TRBV7-9 with TRBJ1-1; D is possibly TRBD1 (5 bases). Trimming took off 4 bases at V and 4 bases at J, with 19 bases between the two ends. The CDR3 extends over 16 amino acids. Germline CDR1 reads SEHNR; CDR2 reads FQNEAQ (reference sequence). CDR3 region: CASSSDTEGYRTEAFF. CDR3 nucleotide sequence: TGTGCCAGCAGCTCAGACACCGAGGGGTATCGCACTGAAGCTTTCTTT.

A few counts support this clonotype. At one end, the junction sequence differs from germline, possibly due to a read error. The V and J genes are TRBV5-4 and TRBJ1-1; 9 bases are a match to TRBD1. The CDR3 sequence is 15 residues long. Germline V gene data show CDR1 as SGHNT and CDR2 as YYREEE (reference sequence). The CDR3 region is CASRLGQGMNTEAFF. DNA of the CDR3: TGTGCCAGCAGATTGGGACAGGGTATGAACACTGAAGCTTTCTTT.

This chain connects TRBV29-1 to TRBJ2-7; TRBD1 aligns across 8 bases. Germline lookup yields CDR1 SQVTM and CDR2 ANQGSEA. The junction had 6 bases not matched to a gene; V was cut back by 6 bases and J by 2 bases. CDR3 length: 13 amino acids. The CDR3 reads CSVYNRGTYEQYF. Written as DNA, the CDR3 is TGCAGCGTCTACAACAGGGGGACCTACGAGCAGTACTTC.

This clonotype turned up a few times. V gene TRBV6-5 combines with J gene TRBJ2-2; no clear D gene. Germline values: CDR1 MNHEY, CDR2 SVGAGI. This CDR3 contains 17 residues. V dropped 0 bases and J dropped 0 bases, with 11 bases sitting between them. CDR3 region: CASSYSFTPPNTGELFF. In DNA form, the CDR3 reads TGTGCCAGCAGTTACTCGTTTACACCACCGAACACCGGGGAGCTGTTTTTT.

This clonotype appeared a few times. V and J are TRBV11-2 and TRBJ2-5; D uncertain. Germline loops: CDR1 SGHAT, CDR2 FQNNGV. The CDR3 sequence is 14 residues long. Trimming took off 1 base at V and 2 bases at J, with 8 bases between the two ends. The CDR3 loop reads CASSLGTSQETQYF. DNA of the CDR3: TGTGCCAGCAGCTTAGGGACCTCTCAAGAGACCCAGTACTTC.

In this sample, this clonotype turned up a few times. This chain joins TRBV5-1 and TRBJ1-1; D ambiguous. The CDR3 consists of 15 residues. CDR1 and CDR2 (germline): SGHRS, YFSETQ. V was trimmed by 0 bases and J by 4 bases, leaving 13 bases between them. The CDR3 is CASSLEVIASTEAFF. The CDR3 DNA reads TGCGCCAGCAGCTTGGAAGTTATAGCCTCCACTGAAGCTTTCTTT.

This rearrangement joins TRBV6-6 to TRBJ2-4; D is uncertain. The CDR3 covers 14 residues. CDR1 and CDR2 (germline): MNHNY, SVGAGI (reference sequence). Trimming left V 6 bases short and J 0 bases short, with 9 bases between. CDR3 amino acids: CASRTIIAKNIQYF. The CDR3 nucleotides read TGTGCCAGCAGAACTATTATAGCCAAAAACATTCAGTACTTC.

This clonotype has just a few counts. This chain connects TRBV19 to TRBJ2-3; D possibly uses TRBD1 or TRBD2 (5 bases each). This CDR3 is 18 amino acids long. Germline V CDR1 and CDR2: LNHDA, SQIVND (reference sequence). Trimming removed 5 bases from V and 1 base from J, with 22 bases in between. CDR3 loop: CASSAGAVTLPRTDTQYF. CDR3 nucleotide sequence: TGTGCCAGTAGTGCCGGGGCCGTAACTCTACCACGCACAGATACGCAGTATTTT.

The chain uses TRBV20-1 and TRBJ1-6, with 9 bases matching TRBD1. This CDR3 is 15 amino acids long. CDR1 and CDR2 (germline): DFQATT, SNEGSKA (reference sequence). V was pared by 5 bases and J by 9 bases, with 11 bases of the junction left unmatched. Here the CDR3 DNA reads TGCAGTGCTCCCGCCCGGACAGGGGAAAGTTCACCCCTCCACTTT. As protein: CSAPARTGESSPLHF.

This clonotype was found many times. The chain has TRBV12-3 or TRBV12-4 and TRBJ2-3, with 11 nucleotides matching TRBD2. With V trimmed by 5 bases and J by 4 bases, 8 bases remained unmatched. The CDR3 consists of 16 residues. CDR3 DNA: TGTGCCAGCAGTCTGGGACTAGCGGTCGCCCCAGATACGCAGTATTTT. Translated, it gives CASSLGLAVAPDTQYF.

This clonotype occurred many times. This chain joins TRBV7-2 and TRBJ1-4; D is possibly TRBD1 (5 bases). The CDR3 spans 16 residues. V was shortened by 2 bases and J by 0 bases, with 10 bases between the two germline ends. Germline-derived CDR1 and CDR2 are SGHTA and FQGNSA. CDR3 residues: CASSLQGFATNEKLFF. CDR3 DNA: TGTGCCAGCAGCTTACAGGGATTCGCAACTAATGAAAAACTGTTTTTT.

This chain joins TRBV24-1 and TRBJ2-2; unclear D gene. CDR3 length: 12 residues. The V gene lost 5 bases and the J gene lost 5 bases, with 5 bases spanning the gap. Germline V gene lookup returns CDR1 KGHDR and CDR2 SFDVKD. The CDR3 DNA follows: TGTGCCACCAGTGCCGGTACCGGGGAGCTGTTTTTT. Encoded protein: CATSAGTGELFF.

The genes are TRBV29-1 and TRBJ1-5; possible D gene TRBD1, 5 bases. Between the trimmed V and J ends, which lost 6 bases and 5 bases, there was a span of 17 bases. Per the germline V gene, CDR1 is SQVTM and CDR2 is ANQGSEA. The CDR3 loop spans 14 amino acids. This CDR3 is CSVKGAGMDQPQHF. The CDR3 DNA sequence: TGCAGCGTCAAAGGGGCGGGGATGGATCAGCCCCAGCATTTT.